Each of the 3 T cell receptor beta chains below was sequenced from the same sample in a study of breast tumors, draining lymph nodes, adjacent tissues listed by TCRdb under 2016. Receptor amplification or capture employed multiplex PCR. Sequenced on an Illumina HiSeq 2000. In-frame beta chains were kept once TCRdb had trimmed the public reads at Q25 with fastp and called clones with MiXCR. Records with the same CDR3 protein are collapsed into one entry carrying the most frequent genes and DNA. In all, the sample holds tens of thousands of distinct CDR3 sequences, and about 70% of those were seen once. Under 25% of the sample goes to the ten largest clones. The sequenced sample consisted of tumor-adjacent breast tissue. The receptor set was obtained from a female donor with breast cancer. Some clones in this sample may be carry-over from other donors' samples.

This clonotype appeared many times. A much larger clone is a single base away; this may be a read error. The chain recombines TRBV6-1 with TRBJ2-7, with 8 bases matching TRBD1. Per germline, CDR1 MNHNS and CDR2 SASEGT. Trimming removed 5 bases from V and 4 bases from J; junction bases left unmatched: 7. The CDR3 contains 14 residues. The CDR3 DNA reads TGTGCCAGCAGTCTCAGGGGGCTAGGATACGAGCAGTACTTC. Its translation is CASSLRGLGYEQYF.

Remarks on this clonotype: One end of the junction does not line up with germline, which may come from a read error. This chain uses TRBV10-3 with TRBJ1-2, with TRBD1 as a possible D gene (5 bases). Germline-derived CDR1 and CDR2 are ENHRY and SYGVKD. This CDR3 has 15 amino acids. This CDR3 reads CAISGGQGSPFGFTF. CDR3 nucleotide sequence: TGTGCCATCAGTGGGGGCCAGGGCTCTCCCTTTGGCTTCACCTTT.

The genes are TRBV11-2 and TRBJ2-7; D call uncertain. Germline-derived CDR1 and CDR2 are SGHAT and FQNNGV. V was clipped by 4 bases and J by 4 bases, with 5 bases between them. The CDR3 has 11 residues. CDR3 region: CASSSIYEQYF. DNA for the CDR3: TGTGCCAGCAGCTCAATATACGAGCAGTACTTC.